This T cell receptor beta chain emerged from a study of blood T cell repertoires in COVID-19 (TCRdb year 2020). Notes on the research overall: Samples covering the acute and convalescent phases of COVID-19 were provided by collaborators in the United States, Italy and Spain. The prospective study material was composed of cDNA or gDNA derived from T cells, B-cell-depleted T cells, or PBMCs. Deeply sampled blood TCRbeta repertoires from subjects exposed to, actively infected with, or recovered from COVID-19 were included in the dataset. A de-identified subject ID, COVID-19 status, age in years and sex were almost always included in the sample metadata. The samples were drawn from the first 160 participants of the ongoing ImmuneRACE study and from more than 1,000 subjects provided by 6 global collaborators. A freely available public database, intended as a resource for researchers studying the immune response to SARS-CoV-2, is where the repertoires were released. HLA class I and class II types, where available, came from metadata supplied by the sample provider rather than from assay-based typing.

Measured from the cysteine to the phenylalanine, the CDR3 is 13 residues long. The sequence is cut down to CDR3 DNA, 39 bases in frame from base 1. The germline V gene (reference sequence) yields LNHDA for CDR1 and SQIVND for CDR2. The junction carries 5 bases between V and J, which are trimmed by 5 bases and 0 bases respectively. Points the paper makes about the study in general: The amount of clinical and demographic metadata varied by source and participant and was provided uncurated.

In the case of this clone: No antigen is known for it. Base qualities are missing; no much larger clone stands one base away.

TCRbeta CDR3 regions were amplified from genomic DNA by means of the immunoSEQ Assay, a bias-controlled multiplex PCR. For the original study's pipeline: The number of nucleated cells in each sample was estimated from the amplification of reference gene primers within the assay. Sequence reads were collapsed and filtered to measure the absolute abundance of every unique TCRbeta CDR3 rearrangement. Productive Simpson clonality was computed per sample as the square root of Simpson's diversity index over productive rearrangements. This is the immuneACCESS table as TCRdb keeps it, with only in-frame sequences that have V and J called. A part of the clones is gone; compared with another copy, unresolved V genes explain less than half, and the rest is unexplained. V, J and clone size derive from that table, while D and trimming were established from the DNA sequence. This sample lists 66,000 or so clones; around 84% were detected once. Just under 7% of the sample rests with the top ten.

Whole blood was collected in K2EDTA tubes by collaborating institutions according to the institutions' own protocols. For TCRbeta analysis, collaborators shipped samples in one of three forms: frozen whole blood, isolated PBMCs, or DNA extracted from either of those sample types. Sequenced material: peripheral blood. The chain is assembled from TRBV19 and TRBJ2-1; too little of a D gene remains to name it. The clonotype comes from a man aged 50 to 59 with active COVID-19. Here is the DNA: TGTGCCAGTAGTGCGAGCTCCTACAATGAGCAGTTCTTC. The resulting protein is CASSASSYNEQFF.